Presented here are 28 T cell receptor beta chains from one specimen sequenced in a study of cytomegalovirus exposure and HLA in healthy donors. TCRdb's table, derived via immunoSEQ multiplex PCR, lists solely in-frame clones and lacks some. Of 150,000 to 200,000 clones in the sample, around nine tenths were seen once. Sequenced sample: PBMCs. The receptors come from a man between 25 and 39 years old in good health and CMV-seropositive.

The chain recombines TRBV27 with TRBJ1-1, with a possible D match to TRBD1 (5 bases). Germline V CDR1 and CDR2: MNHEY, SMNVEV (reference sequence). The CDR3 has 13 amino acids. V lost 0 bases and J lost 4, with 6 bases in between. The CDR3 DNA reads TGTGCCAGCAGTTTATCAGGGGCCACTGAAGCTTTCTTT. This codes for CASSLSGATEAFF.

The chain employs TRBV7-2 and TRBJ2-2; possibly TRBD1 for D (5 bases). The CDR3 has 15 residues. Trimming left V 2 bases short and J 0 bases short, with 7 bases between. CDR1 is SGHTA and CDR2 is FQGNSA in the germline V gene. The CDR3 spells CASSLRGPNTGELFF. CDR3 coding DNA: TGTGCCAGCAGCTTAAGGGGCCCGAACACCGGGGAGCTGTTTTTT.

The CDR3 reads CATTGVRAYEQYF. The CDR3 DNA sequence: TGTGCCACCACAGGGGTCAGGGCCTACGAGCAGTACTTC. The chain uses TRBV6-5 and TRBJ2-7, with TRBD1 matching 7 bases. The germline CDR1 and CDR2 sequences are MNHEY and SVGAGI. The CDR3 length is 13 residues. V lost 10 bases and J lost 2; bases outside the gene matches: 8.

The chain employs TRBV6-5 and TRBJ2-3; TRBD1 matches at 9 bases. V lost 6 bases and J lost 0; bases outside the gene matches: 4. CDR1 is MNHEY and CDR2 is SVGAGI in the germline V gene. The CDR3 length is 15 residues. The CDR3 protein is CASRRQGGSTDTQYF. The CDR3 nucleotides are TGTGCCAGCAGAAGACAGGGGGGAAGCACAGATACGCAGTATTTT.

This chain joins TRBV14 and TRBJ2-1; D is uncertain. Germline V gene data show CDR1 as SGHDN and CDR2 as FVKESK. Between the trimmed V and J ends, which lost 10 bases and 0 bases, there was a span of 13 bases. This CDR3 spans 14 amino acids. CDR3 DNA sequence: TGTGCCACCTCACCCGGTTACTCCTACAATGAGCAGTTCTTC. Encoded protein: CATSPGYSYNEQFF.

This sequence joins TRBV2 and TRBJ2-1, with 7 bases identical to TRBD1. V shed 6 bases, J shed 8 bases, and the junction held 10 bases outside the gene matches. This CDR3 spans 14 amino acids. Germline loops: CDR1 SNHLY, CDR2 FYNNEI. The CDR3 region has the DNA TGTGCCAGCAGGCAGGACAGGTCTTGGGATGAGCAGTTCTTC. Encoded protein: CASRQDRSWDEQFF.

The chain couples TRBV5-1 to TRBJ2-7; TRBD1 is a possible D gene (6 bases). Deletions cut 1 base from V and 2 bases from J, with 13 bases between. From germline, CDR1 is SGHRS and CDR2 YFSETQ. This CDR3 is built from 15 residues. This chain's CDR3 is CASSLNSGTTYEQYF. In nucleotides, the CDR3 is TGCGCCAGCAGCTTGAACTCCGGGACAACCTACGAGCAGTACTTC.

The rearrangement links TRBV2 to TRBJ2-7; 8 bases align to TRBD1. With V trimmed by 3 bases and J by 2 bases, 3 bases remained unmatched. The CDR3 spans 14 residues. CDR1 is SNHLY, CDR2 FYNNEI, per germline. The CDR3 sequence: CASSDEQGAYEQYF. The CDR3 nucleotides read TGTGCCAGCAGTGACGAACAGGGGGCCTACGAGCAGTACTTC.

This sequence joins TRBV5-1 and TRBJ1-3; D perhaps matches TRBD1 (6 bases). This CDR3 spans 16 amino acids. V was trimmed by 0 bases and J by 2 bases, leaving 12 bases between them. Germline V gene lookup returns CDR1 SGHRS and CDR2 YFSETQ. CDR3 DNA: TGCGCCAGCAGCTTGGGCCTTAGACAGGCTGGAAACACCATATATTTT. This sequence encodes CASSLGLRQAGNTIYF. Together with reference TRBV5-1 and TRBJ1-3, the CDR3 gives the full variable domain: KAGVTQTPRYLIKTRGQQVTLSCSPISGHRSVSWYQQTPGQGLQFLFEYFSETQRNKGNFPGRFSGRQFSNSRSEMNVSTLELGDSALYLCASSLGLRQAGNTIYFGEGSWLTVV.

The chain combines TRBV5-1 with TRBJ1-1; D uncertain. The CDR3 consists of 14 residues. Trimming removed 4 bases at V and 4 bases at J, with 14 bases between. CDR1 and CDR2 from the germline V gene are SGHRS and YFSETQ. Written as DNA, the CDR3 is TGCGCCAGCAGCCTCAAGGACTTGGGCACTGAAGCTTTCTTT. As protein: CASSLKDLGTEAFF. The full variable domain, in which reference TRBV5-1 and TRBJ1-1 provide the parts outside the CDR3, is KAGVTQTPRYLIKTRGQQVTLSCSPISGHRSVSWYQQTPGQGLQFLFEYFSETQRNKGNFPGRFSGRQFSNSRSEMNVSTLELGDSALYLCASSLKDLGTEAFFGQGTRLTVV.

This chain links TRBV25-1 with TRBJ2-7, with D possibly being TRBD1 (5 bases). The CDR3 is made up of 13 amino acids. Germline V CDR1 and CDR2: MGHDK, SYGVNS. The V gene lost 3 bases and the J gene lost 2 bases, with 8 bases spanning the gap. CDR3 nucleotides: TGTGCCAGCAGTGACAGGGTCCCCTACGAGCAGTACTTC. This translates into CASSDRVPYEQYF.

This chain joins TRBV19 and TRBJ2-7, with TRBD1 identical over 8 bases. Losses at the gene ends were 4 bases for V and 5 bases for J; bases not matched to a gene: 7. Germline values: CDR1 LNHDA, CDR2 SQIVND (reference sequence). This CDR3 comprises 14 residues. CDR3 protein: CASSKRTGNDEQYF. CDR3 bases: TGTGCCAGTAGTAAGAGGACAGGGAACGACGAGCAGTACTTC.

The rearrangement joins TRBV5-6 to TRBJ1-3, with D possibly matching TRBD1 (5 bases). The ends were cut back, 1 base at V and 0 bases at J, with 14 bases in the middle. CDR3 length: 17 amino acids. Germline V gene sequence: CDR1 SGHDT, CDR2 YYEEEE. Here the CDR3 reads CASSLWGRLSSGNTIYF. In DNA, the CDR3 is TGTGCCAGCAGCTTGTGGGGACGGCTGTCCTCTGGAAACACCATATATTTT.

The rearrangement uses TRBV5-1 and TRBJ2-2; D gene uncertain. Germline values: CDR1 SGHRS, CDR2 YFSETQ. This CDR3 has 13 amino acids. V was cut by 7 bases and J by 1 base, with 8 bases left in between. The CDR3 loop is CASRSGNTGELFF. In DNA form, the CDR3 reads TGCGCCAGCCGGTCGGGGAACACCGGGGAGCTGTTTTTT.

The CDR3: CASSPTLAGKITEAFF. The CDR3 DNA follows: TGTGCCAGCTCCCCTACTCTGGCCGGGAAAATCACTGAAGCTTTCTTT. V and J are TRBV18 and TRBJ1-1; D remains unclear. The V gene's germline CDR1 is KGHSH and CDR2 LQKENI. The CDR3 spans 16 residues. Trimming cost V 6 bases and J 4 bases, with 21 bases left between them.

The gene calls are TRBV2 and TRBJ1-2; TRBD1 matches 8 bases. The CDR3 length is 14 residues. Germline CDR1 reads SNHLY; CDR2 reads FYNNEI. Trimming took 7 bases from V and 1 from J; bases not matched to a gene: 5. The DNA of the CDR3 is TGTGCCAGCATGGGGACAGGCTTTAACTATGGCTACACCTTC. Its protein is CASMGTGFNYGYTF.

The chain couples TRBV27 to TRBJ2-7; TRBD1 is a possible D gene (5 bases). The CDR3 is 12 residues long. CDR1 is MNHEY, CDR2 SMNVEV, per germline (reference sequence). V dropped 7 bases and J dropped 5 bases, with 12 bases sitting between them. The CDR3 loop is CASTGTGDEQYF. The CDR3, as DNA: TGTGCCAGCACCGGAACAGGAGACGAGCAGTACTTC.

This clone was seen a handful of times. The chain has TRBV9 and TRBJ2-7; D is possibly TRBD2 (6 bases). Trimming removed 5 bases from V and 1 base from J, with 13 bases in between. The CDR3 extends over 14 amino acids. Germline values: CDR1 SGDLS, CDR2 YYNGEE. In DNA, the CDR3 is TGTGCCAGCAGTCAAGGGGCGGGGTCCTACGAGCAGTACTTC. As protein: CASSQGAGSYEQYF.

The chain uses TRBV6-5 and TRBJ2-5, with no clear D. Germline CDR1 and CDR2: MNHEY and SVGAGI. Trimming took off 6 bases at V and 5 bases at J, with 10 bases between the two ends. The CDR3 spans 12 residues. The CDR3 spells CASSPPQETQYF. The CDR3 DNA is TGTGCCAGCAGCCCCCCCCAGGAGACCCAGTACTTC.

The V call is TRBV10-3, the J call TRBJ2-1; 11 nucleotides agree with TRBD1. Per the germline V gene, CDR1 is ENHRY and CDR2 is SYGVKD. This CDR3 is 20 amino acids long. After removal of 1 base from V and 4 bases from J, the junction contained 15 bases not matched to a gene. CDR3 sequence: CAISELPPGQGVKTYNEQFF. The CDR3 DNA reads TGTGCCATCAGTGAGTTGCCACCGGGACAGGGGGTTAAAACGTACAATGAGCAGTTCTTC.

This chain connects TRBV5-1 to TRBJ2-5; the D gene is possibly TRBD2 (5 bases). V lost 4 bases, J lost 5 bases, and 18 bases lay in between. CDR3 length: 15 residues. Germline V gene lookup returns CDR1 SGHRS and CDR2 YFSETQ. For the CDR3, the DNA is TGCGCCAGCAGCCCAGGACCCCGCGGGTGGGAGACCCAGTACTTC. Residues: CASSPGPRGWETQYF.

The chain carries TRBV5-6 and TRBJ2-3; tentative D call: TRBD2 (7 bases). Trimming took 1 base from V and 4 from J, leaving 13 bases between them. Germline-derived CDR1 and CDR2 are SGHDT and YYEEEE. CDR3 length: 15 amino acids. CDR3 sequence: CASSLIVGGPDTQYF. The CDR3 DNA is TGTGCCAGCAGCTTGATCGTCGGGGGGCCAGATACGCAGTATTTT.

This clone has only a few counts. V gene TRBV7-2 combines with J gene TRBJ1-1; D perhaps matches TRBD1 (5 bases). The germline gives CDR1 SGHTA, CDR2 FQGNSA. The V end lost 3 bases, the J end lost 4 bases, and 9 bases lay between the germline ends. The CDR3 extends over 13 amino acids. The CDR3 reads CASSFGGGTEAFF. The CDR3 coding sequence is TGTGCCAGCAGCTTTGGGGGAGGCACTGAAGCTTTCTTT.

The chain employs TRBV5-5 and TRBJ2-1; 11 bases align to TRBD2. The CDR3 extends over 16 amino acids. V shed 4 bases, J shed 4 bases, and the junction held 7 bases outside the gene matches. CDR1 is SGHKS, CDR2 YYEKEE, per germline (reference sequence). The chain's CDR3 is CASSPPGLAVYNEQFF. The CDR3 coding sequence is TGTGCCAGCAGCCCACCGGGACTAGCGGTTTACAATGAGCAGTTCTTC.

The CDR3 region is CASSLDHYNEQFF. The CDR3 nucleotides are TGTGCCAGCAGCTTAGATCACTACAATGAGCAGTTCTTC. The chain joins TRBV11-1 to TRBJ2-1; the D is unclear. Trimming stripped 1 base from V and 3 bases from J, with 4 bases between. CDR1 and CDR2 (germline): SGHAT, FQDESV (reference sequence). CDR3 length: 13 amino acids.

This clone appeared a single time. DNA of the CDR3: TGCAGCGTTGAAGACACAGTCGGTCAGGGCTACACCTTC. Amino acid sequence: CSVEDTVGQGYTF. The chain employs TRBV29-1 and TRBJ1-2; unclear D gene. The CDR3 runs to 13 residues. V lost 0 bases and J lost 8, with 13 bases in between. Germline CDR1 reads SQVTM; CDR2 reads ANQGSEA. The full variable domain, completed using reference TRBV29-1 and TRBJ1-2, is SAVISQKPSRDICQRGTSLTIQCQVDSQVTMMFWYRQQPGQSLTLIATANQGSEATYESGFVIDKFPISRPNLTFSTLTVSNMSPEDSSIYLCSVEDTVGQGYTFGSGTRLTVV.

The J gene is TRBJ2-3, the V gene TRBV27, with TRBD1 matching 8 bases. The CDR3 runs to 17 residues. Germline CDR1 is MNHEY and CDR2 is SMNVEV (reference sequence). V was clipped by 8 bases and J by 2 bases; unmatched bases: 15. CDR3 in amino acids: CASGSDQRDRYTDTQYF. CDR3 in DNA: TGTGCCAGCGGATCGGATCAACGGGACAGGTACACAGATACGCAGTATTTT.

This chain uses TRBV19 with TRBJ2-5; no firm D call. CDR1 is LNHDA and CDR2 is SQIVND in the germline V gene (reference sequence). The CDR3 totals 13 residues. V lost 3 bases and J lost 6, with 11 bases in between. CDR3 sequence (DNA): TGTGCCAGTAGTATGGGCATTTCGAAGACCCAGTACTTC. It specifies CASSMGISKTQYF.